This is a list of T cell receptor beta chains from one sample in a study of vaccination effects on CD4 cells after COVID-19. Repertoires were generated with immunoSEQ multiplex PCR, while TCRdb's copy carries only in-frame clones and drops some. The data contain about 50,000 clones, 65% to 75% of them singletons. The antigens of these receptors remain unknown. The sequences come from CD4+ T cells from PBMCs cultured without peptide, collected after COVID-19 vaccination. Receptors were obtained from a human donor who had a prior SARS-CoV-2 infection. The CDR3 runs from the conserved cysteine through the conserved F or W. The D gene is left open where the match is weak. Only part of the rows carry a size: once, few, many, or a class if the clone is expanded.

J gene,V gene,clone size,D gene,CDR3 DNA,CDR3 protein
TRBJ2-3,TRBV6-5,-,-,TGTGCCAGCAGACGGAAAGGGGGCACAGATACGCAGTATTTT,CASRRKGGTDTQYF
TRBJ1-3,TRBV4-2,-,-,TGTGCCAGCAGCCAGGGCCCAGGGGACTCTGGAAACACCATATATTTT,CASSQGPGDSGNTIYF
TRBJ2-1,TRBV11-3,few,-,TGTGCCAGCAGCTTCCCTTCGACCCGCCTCGGGCACAATGAGCAGTTCTTC,CASSFPSTRLGHNEQFF
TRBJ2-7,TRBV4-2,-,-,TGTGCCAGCAGCCCGCTGATTTCGCGCGAGCAGTACTTC,CASSPLISREQYF
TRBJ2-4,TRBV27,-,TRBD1,TGTGCCAGCAGTACTCGGACAGGGGGTAACATTCAGTACTTC,CASSTRTGGNIQYF
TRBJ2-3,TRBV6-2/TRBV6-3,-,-,TGTGCCAGCAGTTACGGCCAGAACACAGATACGCAGTATTTT,CASSYGQNTDTQYF
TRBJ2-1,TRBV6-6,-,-,TGTGCCAGCATGGGCCCTAACTACAATGAGCAGTTCTTC,CASMGPNYNEQFF
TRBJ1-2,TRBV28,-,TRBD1,TGTGCCAGCAGCCCACCGGGAGACAGGGGCTATGGCTACACCTTC,CASSPPGDRGYGYTF
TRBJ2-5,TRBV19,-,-,TGTGCCAGTAGTATAGATCTTCGGGACCATACGAGCTCCGAGACCCAGTACTTC,CASSIDLRDHTSSETQYF
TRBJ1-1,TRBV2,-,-,TGTGCCAGCAGAACAGGGAGTGGGGGCACTGAAGCTTTCTTT,CASRTGSGGTEAFF
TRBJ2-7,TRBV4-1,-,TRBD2,TGCGCCAGCAGCCAAGGACTCCCCGGGCTAGCGGCCTACTACGAGCAGTACTTC,CASSQGLPGLAAYYEQYF
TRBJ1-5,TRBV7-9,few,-,TGTGCCAGCAGCTCACAGTTCGACAATCAGCCCCAGCATTTT,CASSSQFDNQPQHF
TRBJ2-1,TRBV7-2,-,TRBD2,TGTGCCAGCAGCTTATCTAGCGGGAGCCCGGCTGAGCAGTTCTTC,CASSLSSGSPAEQFF
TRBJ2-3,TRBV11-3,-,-,TGTGCCAGCAGCTTAGGAATGAGTAGCACAGATACGCAGTATTTT,CASSLGMSSTDTQYF
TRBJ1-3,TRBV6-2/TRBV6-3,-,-,TGTGCCAGCAGTCGAGGACGGTCGGCTGGAAACACCATATATTTT,CASSRGRSAGNTIYF
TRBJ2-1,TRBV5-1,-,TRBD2,TGCGCCAGCAGCTGGGGACTAGCGGGAGCATTCAATGAGCAGTTCTTC,CASSWGLAGAFNEQFF
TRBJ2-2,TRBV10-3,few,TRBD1,TGTGCCATAAGCGAGGACAGGCTGACCGGGGAGCTGTTTTTT,CAISEDRLTGELFF
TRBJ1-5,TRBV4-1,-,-,TGCGCCAGCAGCCCCCGAGGGGGGGCTGGGAGCAATCAGCCCCAGCATTTT,CASSPRGGAGSNQPQHF
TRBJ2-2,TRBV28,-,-,TGTGCCAGCAGTTTGCAAATCGGGGAGCTGTTTTTT,CASSLQIGELFF
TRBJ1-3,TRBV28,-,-,TGTGCCAGCAGTTTAATTGTCGGGCCGACCTCTGGAAACACCATATATTTT,CASSLIVGPTSGNTIYF
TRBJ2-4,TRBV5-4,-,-,TGTGCCAGCAGCTTGGTTCCGAGCAGGGTAGACATTCAGTACTTC,CASSLVPSRVDIQYF
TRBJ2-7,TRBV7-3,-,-,TGTGCCAGCAGCTTAATGCCAGGCACGTACGAGCAGTACTTC,CASSLMPGTYEQYF
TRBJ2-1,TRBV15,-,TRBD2,TGTGCCACCAGCAGAGAACTAGCGGGGGGATACAATGAGCAGTTCTTC,CATSRELAGGYNEQFF
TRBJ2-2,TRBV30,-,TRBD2,TGTGCCTGGAGTTCAGTGGGGACTAGCGATGCCGGGGAGCTGTTTTTT,CAWSSVGTSDAGELFF
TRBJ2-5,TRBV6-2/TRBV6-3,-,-,TGTGCCAGCAGCCCCCGGTCCGGGGAGACCCAGTACTTC,CASSPRSGETQYF
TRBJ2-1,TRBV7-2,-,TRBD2,TGTGCCAGCAGTCCCTCAGCGGGAGCAAGCTACAATGAGCAGTTCTTC,CASSPSAGASYNEQFF
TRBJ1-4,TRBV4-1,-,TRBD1,TGCGCCAGCAGATTTGGACAGGGGGGCGGTGAAAAACTGTTTTTT,CASRFGQGGGEKLFF
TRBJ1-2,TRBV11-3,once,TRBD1,TGTGCCAGCAGCTCCTCCGGGACAGGCTATGGCTACACCTTC,CASSSSGTGYGYTF
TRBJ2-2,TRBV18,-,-,TGTGCCAGCTCACCCCCTATCGTTACCGGGGAGCTGTTTTTT,CASSPPIVTGELFF
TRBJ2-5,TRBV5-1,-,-,TGCGCCAGCAGCGCAGGACAGCAAGAGACCCAGTACTTC,CASSAGQQETQYF
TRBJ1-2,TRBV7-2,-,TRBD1,TGTGCCAGCAGCCGGGACAGGGGGGAATACTATGGCTACACCTTC,CASSRDRGEYYGYTF
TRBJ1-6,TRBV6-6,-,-,TGTGCCAGCAGTTACTCGTGGGCTACCTATAATTCACCCCTCCACTTT,CASSYSWATYNSPLHF
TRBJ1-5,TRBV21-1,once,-,TGTGCCAGCAGCCGCCAGACGAATCATCAGCCCCAGCATTTT,CASSRQTNHQPQHF